Below, 24 T cell receptor beta chains from the same sample are listed, as sequenced in a study of OX40 agonist ivuxolimab in advanced cancers. Measured with immunoSEQ multiplex PCR; TCRdb has only the in-frame clones, and not every one. The data show over 55,000 clones, 80% seen once. The sequences come from CD4+ or CD8+ T cells sorted from blood, collected in a trial of the OX40 agonist ivuxolimab. The receptor source for this set is an adult with an advanced solid tumor such as melanoma, head and neck, liver or kidney cancer.

The CDR3 bases are TGCAGCGTCGAGGACGATAAAGAGACCCAGTACTTC. It specifies CSVEDDKETQYF. This chain links TRBV29-1 with TRBJ2-5; no clear D. V was cut by 6 bases and J by 3 bases, with 11 bases left in between. CDR1 is SQVTM, CDR2 ANQGSEA, per germline. The CDR3 runs to 12 residues.

This clone appeared a single time. The genes are TRBV7-8 and TRBJ2-2; D is unresolved. The CDR3 is made up of 14 amino acids. In germline, CDR1 is SGHVS, CDR2 FQNEAQ. The ends were cut back, 5 bases at V and 8 bases at J, with 15 bases in the middle. The CDR3 reads CASSKALVEGELFF. In DNA, the CDR3 is TGTGCCAGCAGCAAGGCTCTCGTAGAGGGGGAGCTGTTTTTT.

The chain carries TRBV6-5 and TRBJ1-6, with 7 bases fitting TRBD1. From germline, CDR1 is MNHEY and CDR2 SVGAGI. V was clipped by 7 bases and J by 6 bases; unmatched bases: 3. The CDR3 length is 13 residues. CDR3 region: CASTRDSNSPLHF. CDR3 nucleotide sequence: TGTGCCAGCACCCGGGACAGTAATTCACCCCTCCACTTT.

J is TRBJ1-1 and V is TRBV5-8; 7 bases fit TRBD1. Germline V gives CDR1 SGHTS, CDR2 YDEGEE. Trimming cost V 5 bases and J 4 bases; bases outside gene matches: 11. CDR3 length: 15 amino acids. CDR3 in amino acids: CASRRLTGLATEAFF. The CDR3 DNA follows: TGTGCCAGCAGACGACTGACAGGGTTGGCCACTGAAGCTTTCTTT.

J is TRBJ1-4 and V is TRBV6-1; the D is unclear. There are 11 residues in the CDR3. Germline values: CDR1 MNHNS, CDR2 SASEGT. V was trimmed by 8 bases and J by 4 bases, leaving 5 bases between them. The CDR3 DNA sequence: TGTGCCAGCCGCCGTAATGAAAAACTGTTTTTT. Residues: CASRRNEKLFF.

The chain couples TRBV27 to TRBJ2-1; 12 bases align to TRBD2. J was trimmed by 4 bases and V by 4 bases; bases with no gene match: 5. Germline values: CDR1 MNHEY, CDR2 SMNVEV (reference sequence). The CDR3 extends over 16 amino acids. This CDR3 reads CASSSLAGGQYNEQFF. As DNA, the CDR3 is TGTGCCAGCAGTTCCCTAGCGGGAGGGCAGTACAATGAGCAGTTCTTC.

This chain joins TRBV7-2 and TRBJ2-7; no firm D call. Germline values: CDR1 SGHTA, CDR2 FQGNSA. The V end lost 3 bases, the J end lost 3 bases, and 9 bases lay between the germline ends. The CDR3 length is 13 residues. CDR3 DNA: TGTGCCAGCAGCTTCGGACGCAACTACGAGCAGTACTTC. It is translated as CASSFGRNYEQYF.

The chain combines TRBV20-1 with TRBJ1-2, with D unclear. The CDR3 consists of 11 residues. Germline-derived CDR1 and CDR2 are DFQATT and SNEGSKA (reference sequence). Trimming took off 7 bases at V and 8 bases at J, with 14 bases between the two ends. The CDR3: CSVSHTGGYTF. CDR3 coding DNA: TGCAGTGTGAGTCACACGGGAGGCTACACCTTC.

The CDR3, as DNA: TGTGCCAGCAGCGTAGACGGCCTCCAGGGCGGCTACACCTTC. It specifies CASSVDGLQGGYTF. This chain links TRBV9 with TRBJ1-2, with TRBD1 as a possible D gene (5 bases). Germline V gene data show CDR1 as SGDLS and CDR2 as YYNGEE. This CDR3 is built from 14 residues. V shed 0 bases and J shed 8 bases, with 14 bases lying between them.

The gene calls are TRBV6-4 and TRBJ2-1, with a tentative D call TRBD2 (6 bases). The germline V gene encodes CDR1 MRHNA and CDR2 SNTAGT. The CDR3 loop spans 12 amino acids. Trimming took off 6 bases at V and 8 bases at J, with 11 bases between the two ends. The CDR3 sequence: CASRRWRDEQFF. The CDR3 DNA follows: TGTGCCAGCAGGCGGTGGAGGGATGAGCAGTTCTTC.

This clone was seen more than once but under ten times. J is TRBJ1-5 and V is TRBV7-9; the D is unclear. The V and J ends lost 4 bases and 5 bases respectively, with 12 bases between them. This CDR3 has 14 amino acids. Per the germline V gene, CDR1 is SEHNR and CDR2 is FQNEAQ (reference sequence). For the CDR3, the DNA is TGTGCCAGCAGCTCTCTTAGGACGGATCAGCCCCAGCATTTT. It codes for CASSSLRTDQPQHF.

The V call is TRBV6-6, the J call TRBJ2-7; 8 bases match TRBD1. V was pared by 5 bases and J by 0 bases, with 6 bases of the junction left unmatched. The CDR3 is 15 amino acids. Germline CDR1 and CDR2: MNHNY and SVGAGI (reference sequence). This CDR3 is CASSADRASSYEQYV. The CDR3, as DNA: TGTGCCAGCAGTGCGGACAGGGCCTCCTCCTACGAGCAGTACGTC.

The chain recombines TRBV5-6 with TRBJ2-7; 8 bases map to TRBD1. Germline assignment: CDR1 SGHDT and CDR2 YYEEEE. The CDR3 totals 15 residues. V lost 4 bases to trimming and J lost 3 bases; unmatched junction nucleotides: 9. The CDR3 loop is CASSPGTGLFYEQYF. The CDR3 nucleotides are TGTGCCAGCAGCCCTGGGACAGGCCTCTTCTACGAGCAGTACTTC.

The chain joins TRBV7-8 to TRBJ1-5; 10 bases line up with TRBD1. Germline CDR1 is SGHVS and CDR2 is FQNEAQ. V gave up 5 bases and J gave up 2 bases; unmatched junction bases: 15. The CDR3 length is 19 residues. DNA of the CDR3: TGTGCCAGCAGCCTCCGGGACAGGGGAGCGCAGGGAGGCAATCAGCCCCAGCATTTT. Translated, it gives CASSLRDRGAQGGNQPQHF.

The rearrangement joins TRBV7-9 to TRBJ1-1; 7 bases align to TRBD1. The CDR3 spans 14 residues. The germline V gene encodes CDR1 SEHNR and CDR2 FQNEAQ (reference sequence). V was pared by 2 bases and J by 5 bases, with 5 bases of the junction left unmatched. Written as DNA, the CDR3 is TGTGCCAGCAGCTTACAGGGGGGAGTTACTGAAGCTTTCTTT. Residues: CASSLQGGVTEAFF.

This clone was picked up a small number of times. The chain couples TRBV6-1 to TRBJ2-3; maybe TRBD2 (5 bases). The V gene's germline CDR1 is MNHNS and CDR2 SASEGT. V lost 2 bases to trimming and J lost 10 bases, with 13 bases between them. The length of the CDR3 is 13 residues. The CDR3 DNA sequence: TGTGCCAGCAGTGAAAGACTCGACGGGGCGCAGTATTTT. Amino acid sequence: CASSERLDGAQYF.

The chain carries TRBV7-2 and TRBJ2-3, with D uncertain. The germline V and J ends were trimmed by 2 bases and 3 bases, with 6 bases remaining between them. This CDR3 comprises 13 residues. The V gene's germline CDR1 is SGHTA and CDR2 FQGNSA. CDR3 coding DNA: TGTGCCAGCAGCTTATTCGTAACAGATACGCAGTATTTT. It encodes CASSLFVTDTQYF.

This clone was found many times. This chain links TRBV6-1 with TRBJ1-3, with D maybe TRBD1 (6 bases). Germline V gene data show CDR1 as MNHNS and CDR2 as SASEGT. The CDR3 length is 14 residues. V gave up 7 bases and J gave up 4 bases, with 14 bases separating them. The CDR3 reads CASKIQGSGNTIYF. The CDR3 coding sequence is TGTGCCAGCAAGATACAGGGATCCGGAAACACCATATATTTT.

The CDR3 DNA is TGTGCCACCAGCAGAGAAAGAACAGGGGGCGGAACTAACTATGGCTACACCTTC. Protein: CATSRERTGGGTNYGYTF. This chain uses TRBV15 with TRBJ1-2, with TRBD1 matching 9 bases. The CDR3 is 18 residues long. V shed 0 bases and J 0 bases; nucleotides not matched to a gene: 8. Germline values: CDR1 LNHNV, CDR2 YYDKDF (reference sequence).

The gene calls are TRBV6-6 and TRBJ2-2; D call uncertain. In germline, CDR1 is MNHNY, CDR2 SVGAGI (reference sequence). With 1 base removed from V and 7 bases from J, the gap between germline ends came to 7 bases. The CDR3 extends over 13 amino acids. The CDR3: CASSYLVVGELFF. The CDR3 coding sequence is TGTGCCAGCAGTTACTTGGTGGTCGGGGAGCTGTTTTTT.

The chain combines TRBV19 with TRBJ2-1; tentative D call: TRBD2 (5 bases). Germline V CDR1 and CDR2: LNHDA, SQIVND (reference sequence). CDR3 size: 16 residues. V lost 1 base and J lost 6, with 16 bases in between. CDR3 sequence reads: CASSIGASSDVNEQFF. The CDR3 DNA sequence: TGTGCCAGTAGTATAGGGGCTAGCTCCGACGTCAATGAGCAGTTCTTC.

This rearrangement joins TRBV2 to TRBJ2-1, with 11 bases fitting TRBD2. V shed 3 bases, J shed 7 bases, and the junction held 17 bases outside the gene matches. The CDR3 runs to 19 residues. Per the germline V gene, CDR1 is SNHLY and CDR2 is FYNNEI. The chain's CDR3 is CASSDRLAGTPGSGNEQFF. The CDR3, as DNA: TGTGCCAGCAGTGACCGACTAGCGGGGACACCCGGCTCAGGGAATGAGCAGTTCTTC.

This chain joins TRBV27 and TRBJ1-5, with D perhaps TRBD1 (5 bases). Trimming removed 0 bases at V and 6 bases at J, with 12 bases between. CDR1 and CDR2 (germline): MNHEY, SMNVEV (reference sequence). This CDR3 region has 15 residues. The CDR3 DNA reads as TGTGCCAGCAGTTTATCGAGAATGGGGGGTCAGCCCCAGCATTTT. It is translated as CASSLSRMGGQPQHF.

This sequence joins TRBV7-2 and TRBJ1-2, with D maybe TRBD1 (5 bases). The CDR3 is made up of 14 amino acids. Germline lookup yields CDR1 SGHTA and CDR2 FQGNSA. Between the trimmed V and J ends, which lost 1 base and 8 bases, there was a span of 14 bases. DNA for the CDR3: TGTGCCAGCAGCTTAGGAGGGGTAGTAGGCGGCTACACCTTC. Protein sequence: CASSLGGVVGGYTF.